This TCR beta chain stems from a study of cytomegalovirus exposure and HLA in healthy donors. The CDR3 is made up of 15 amino acids. Germline V gene lookup returns CDR1 MNHEY and CDR2 SMNVEV (reference sequence). V trimming: 5 bases; J trimming: 1 base; junction bases outside the gene matches: 4. PCR involved 60 Vbeta and 13 Jbeta primers. Method: immunoSEQ multiplex PCR; TCRdb's copy keeps in-frame clones and lacks some. The profile shows some 65,000 clones, roughly 70% of them singletons. The chain couples TRBV27 to TRBJ2-2; TRBD2 matches at 7 bases. Sequencing was done on a sample of PBMCs. This clonotype was sampled from a man aged 50 to 59 in good health and CMV-seropositive. The CDR3 region is CASSRGLGNTGELFF. For the CDR3, the DNA is TGTGCCAGCAGTCGTGGACTAGGGAACACCGGGGAGCTGTTTTTT.